A selection of T cell receptor beta chains follows, all from one sample in a study of blood T cell repertoires in COVID-19. Repertoires were generated with immunoSEQ multiplex PCR, while TCRdb's copy carries only in-frame clones and drops some. The sample lists 95,000 to 150,000 clones, 80% occurring once. The sample taken for sequencing was peripheral blood. The receptors here all came from a human donor in a cohort sampled during active COVID-19. Each CDR3 is given with its conserved first and last residue. The order of the fields is J gene, D gene, clone size, V gene, CDR3 DNA, CDR3 protein. D genes are given only for firm matches. For some rows the clone size is stated as once, few or many, or as a class when expanded; others skip it.

J: TRBJ2-7; D: TRBD2; size: NA; V: TRBV6-5; DNA: TGTGCCAGCACCTCGGAGGCGGGGGGCTACGAGCAGTACTTC; CDR3: CASTSEAGGYEQYF
J: TRBJ2-7; D: NA; size: NA; V: TRBV5-1; DNA: TGCGCCAGCAGCTTGGCCGGACTGTTGCAGTACTTC; CDR3: CASSLAGLLQYF
J: TRBJ1-4; D: NA; size: NA; V: TRBV5-8; DNA: TGTGCCAGCAGCCTTCCTCCCCCCAAACTGTTTTTT; CDR3: CASSLPPPKLFF
J: TRBJ2-7; D: TRBD2; size: once; V: TRBV28; DNA: TGTGCCAGCAGTTCGTCTAGCGGGGACCTAGACCTCAACTACGAGCAGTACTTC; CDR3: CASSSSSGDLDLNYEQYF
J: TRBJ1-2; D: NA; size: NA; V: TRBV5-6; DNA: TGTGCCAGCAGCGGGGCCCTTGGGCCCTATGGCTACACCTTC; CDR3: CASSGALGPYGYTF
J: TRBJ2-6; D: NA; size: once; V: TRBV24-1; DNA: TGTGCCACCAGTGGCGGGGCTGGGGCCAACGTCCTGACTTTC; CDR3: CATSGGAGANVLTF
J: TRBJ2-1; D: NA; size: NA; V: TRBV7-9; DNA: TGTGCCAGCAGCCCCCCCGTCCATGAGCAGTTCTTC; CDR3: CASSPPVHEQFF
J: TRBJ2-5; D: NA; size: once; V: TRBV6-2/TRBV6-3; DNA: TGTGCCAGCAGTTACCCTCTCTTGAGTCAAGAGACCCAGTACTTC; CDR3: CASSYPLLSQETQYF
J: TRBJ2-3; D: TRBD2; size: NA; V: TRBV7-9; DNA: TGTGCCAGCAGCTTCCTACTAGCGGGGAGGACAGATACGCAGTATTTT; CDR3: CASSFLLAGRTDTQYF
J: TRBJ2-1; D: NA; size: NA; V: TRBV7-2; DNA: TGTGCCAGCAGGAACCAGCCCACCGGGAATGAGCAGTTCTTC; CDR3: CASRNQPTGNEQFF
J: TRBJ1-2; D: TRBD1; size: NA; V: TRBV2; DNA: TGTGCCAGCAGTGAGTCCAGGGGGCCTTCGGGCGGCTACACCTTC; CDR3: CASSESRGPSGGYTF
J: TRBJ1-1; D: NA; size: NA; V: TRBV5-1; DNA: TGCGCCAGCAGCTTGGAAGGGGTTGAGACTGAAGCTTTCTTT; CDR3: CASSLEGVETEAFF
J: TRBJ2-2; D: TRBD2; size: NA; V: TRBV29-1; DNA: TGCAGCGTCGGGACTACCGAGACCGGGGAGCTGTTTTTT; CDR3: CSVGTTETGELFF
J: TRBJ2-7; D: TRBD2; size: NA; V: TRBV7-2; DNA: TGTGCCAGCAGCTTGGAGGGGCTAGCGGGAGGTAGGGGCGAGCAGTACTTC; CDR3: CASSLEGLAGGRGEQYF
J: TRBJ1-4; D: NA; size: NA; V: TRBV15; DNA: TGTGCCACCAGCAGAGCTCCCGGGTCGGATGAAAAACTGTTTTTT; CDR3: CATSRAPGSDEKLFF
J: TRBJ1-2; D: TRBD1; size: few; V: TRBV18; DNA: TGTGCCAGCTCACCGACCCTACAGGGGCCGGACTATGGCTACACCTTC; CDR3: CASSPTLQGPDYGYTF
J: TRBJ2-7; D: TRBD1; size: NA; V: TRBV15; DNA: TGTGCCACCAGCCCTGACAGGGTTTTACCCTCCGAGCAGTACTTC; CDR3: CATSPDRVLPSEQYF